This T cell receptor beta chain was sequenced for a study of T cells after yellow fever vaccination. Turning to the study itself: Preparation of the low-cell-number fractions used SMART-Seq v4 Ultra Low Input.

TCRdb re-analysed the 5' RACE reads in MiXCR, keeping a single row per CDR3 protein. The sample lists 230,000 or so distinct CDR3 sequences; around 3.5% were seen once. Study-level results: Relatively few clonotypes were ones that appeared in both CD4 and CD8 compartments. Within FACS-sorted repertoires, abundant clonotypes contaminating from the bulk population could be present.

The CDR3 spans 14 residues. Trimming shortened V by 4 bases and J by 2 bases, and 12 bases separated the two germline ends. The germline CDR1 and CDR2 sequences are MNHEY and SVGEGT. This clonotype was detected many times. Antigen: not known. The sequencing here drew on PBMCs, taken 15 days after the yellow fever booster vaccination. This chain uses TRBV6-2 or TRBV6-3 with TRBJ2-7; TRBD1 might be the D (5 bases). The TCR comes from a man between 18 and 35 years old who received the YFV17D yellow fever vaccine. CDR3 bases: TGTGCCAGCAGTTCGGGCAGGGTTACCTACGAGCAGTACTTC. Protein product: CASSSGRVTYEQYF.